One sample yielded the 31 T cell receptor beta chains listed below, sequenced in a study of cytomegalovirus exposure and HLA in healthy donors. The PCR contained 60 Vbeta and 13 Jbeta primers. Assay used: immunoSEQ multiplex PCR; TCRdb lists only in-frame clones, some missing. Of around 190,000 clones listed, around 77% are singletons. The sample comprised PBMCs. The origin of the receptors is a woman aged 25 to 39 in good health and CMV-seronegative.

This chain uses TRBV7-9 with TRBJ2-2; possibly TRBD2 for D (5 bases). Per germline, CDR1 SEHNR and CDR2 FQNEAQ (reference sequence). The CDR3 contains 15 residues. The V end lost 0 bases, the J end lost 7 bases, and 12 bases lay between the germline ends. The CDR3 bases are TGTGCCAGCAGCTTAGCGGCTAGCAGTAACGGGGAGCTGTTTTTT. It encodes CASSLAASSNGELFF.

The J gene is TRBJ2-5, the V gene TRBV6-5, with D maybe TRBD2 (6 bases). V shed 4 bases and J shed 9 bases, with 15 bases lying between them. Germline V gives CDR1 MNHEY, CDR2 SVGAGI. The CDR3 contains 13 residues. CDR3 in amino acids: CASSLARREAQYF. In DNA form, the CDR3 reads TGTGCCAGCAGTTTAGCGAGGAGGGAGGCCCAGTACTTC.

The V and J genes are TRBV9 and TRBJ1-2; D perhaps matches TRBD1 (5 bases). CDR1 and CDR2 (germline): SGDLS, YYNGEE. Trimming shortened V by 3 bases and J by 7 bases, and 19 bases separated the two germline ends. This CDR3 comprises 15 residues. The CDR3 is CASSARDSPLAGYTF. The DNA for the CDR3 is TGTGCCAGCAGCGCCCGAGACAGCCCTCTGGCTGGCTACACCTTC.

The chain has TRBV7-9 and TRBJ2-2, with D maybe TRBD2 (5 bases). The CDR3 runs 13 residues. Trimming left V 4 bases short and J 5 bases short, with 8 bases between. Per germline, CDR1 SEHNR and CDR2 FQNEAQ (reference sequence). DNA for the CDR3: TGTGCCAGCAGCTACCCGGGAACCGGGGAGCTGTTTTTT. It is translated as CASSYPGTGELFF.

The CDR3 reads CASSVSGNEQYF. The CDR3 DNA is TGTGCCAGCAGTGTCTCAGGTAACGAGCAGTACTTC. The J gene is TRBJ2-7, the V gene TRBV6-1; D not certain. The CDR3 loop spans 12 amino acids. Germline V gene data show CDR1 as MNHNS and CDR2 as SASEGT. Trimming left V 4 bases short and J 5 bases short, with 9 bases between.

This clone occurred a few times. At the DNA level, this CDR3 is encoded by other sequences in the same sample as well. The chain carries TRBV7-2 and TRBJ2-3; TRBD2 agrees at 9 bases. This CDR3 has 15 residues. Germline CDR1 and CDR2: SGHTA and FQGNSA. V shed 5 bases, J shed 1 base, and the junction held 4 bases outside the gene matches. CDR3 coding DNA: TGTGCCAGCAGCCCTGGGACTAGCCGCACAGATACGCAGTATTTT. Protein: CASSPGTSRTDTQYF. Full variable domain (missing parts from reference TRBV7-2 and TRBJ2-3): GAGVSQSPSNKVTEKGKDVELRCDPISGHTALYWYRQSLGQGLEFLIYFQGNSAPDKSGLPSDRFSAERTGGSVSTLTIQRTQQEDSAVYLCASSPGTSRTDTQYFGPGTRLTVL.

The rearrangement links TRBV18 to TRBJ1-1; D is possibly TRBD1 (6 bases). Trimming left V 3 bases short and J 1 base short, with 12 bases between. This CDR3 is 15 amino acids long. The germline gives CDR1 KGHSH, CDR2 LQKENI. The CDR3 region is CASSPSGTPNTEAFF. DNA of the CDR3: TGTGCCAGCTCACCCTCCGGGACACCGAACACTGAAGCTTTCTTT.

The chain is built from TRBV6-5 and TRBJ1-1; D unclear. Trimming shortened V by 2 bases and J by 4 bases, and 11 bases separated the two germline ends. This CDR3 spans 14 amino acids. Per the germline V gene, CDR1 is MNHEY and CDR2 is SVGAGI. The DNA of the CDR3 is TGTGCCAGCAGTTACACTCCTAGGAGCACTGAAGCTTTCTTT. Protein sequence: CASSYTPRSTEAFF.

The V call is TRBV15, the J call TRBJ2-1; 12 nucleotides match TRBD2. Germline V gene data show CDR1 as LNHNV and CDR2 as YYDKDF (reference sequence). The CDR3 length is 15 residues. The ends lost 1 base at V and 15 bases at J; junction bases unmatched: 10. This chain's CDR3 is CATSRVPLAGGYPFF. DNA for the CDR3: TGTGCCACCAGCAGAGTTCCCCTAGCGGGGGGGTACCCGTTCTTC.

This chain joins TRBV29-1 and TRBJ2-1, with no clear D. The CDR3 totals 13 residues. The V end was cut by 4 bases, the J end by 9 bases, with 16 bases between. Germline V gives CDR1 SQVTM, CDR2 ANQGSEA. CDR3 region: CSVVRILSGEQFF. The CDR3 region has the DNA TGCAGCGTTGTTCGTATTCTGTCCGGTGAGCAGTTCTTC.

The chain uses TRBV6-5 and TRBJ2-5, with TRBD1 matching over 8 bases. The ends lost 6 bases at V and 4 bases at J; junction bases unmatched: 4. The CDR3 is 13 residues long. Germline CDR1 MNHEY, CDR2 SVGAGI. The CDR3 is CASSRRGRETQYF. Written as DNA, the CDR3 is TGTGCCAGCAGCCGCAGGGGGCGAGAGACCCAGTACTTC.

This chain uses TRBV7-9 with TRBJ1-2; D gene uncertain. CDR3 length: 14 residues. Trimming stripped 2 bases from V and 2 bases from J, with 9 bases between. In germline, CDR1 is SEHNR, CDR2 FQNEAQ (reference sequence). CDR3: CASSLSSENYGYTF. CDR3 sequence (DNA): TGTGCCAGCAGCTTATCATCGGAGAACTATGGCTACACCTTC.

This clone was seen a handful of times. The V and J genes are TRBV19 and TRBJ2-7; possible D gene TRBD1, 6 bases. The CDR3 runs to 16 residues. V lost 3 bases and J 4 bases, leaving 19 bases between the germline ends. Germline CDR1 reads LNHDA; CDR2 reads SQIVND (reference sequence). CDR3 residues: CASSMRRTASRYEQYF. DNA for the CDR3: TGTGCCAGTAGTATGCGAAGGACAGCAAGTAGATACGAGCAGTACTTC. Filled out from reference TRBV19 and TRBJ2-7, the complete variable domain reads DGGITQSPKYLFRKEGQNVTLSCEQNLNHDAMYWYRQDPGQGLRLIYYSQIVNDFQKGDIAEGYSVSREKKESFPLTVTSAQKNPTAFYLCASSMRRTASRYEQYFGPGTRLTVT.

J is TRBJ2-7 and V is TRBV5-1; no definite D call. This CDR3 contains 16 residues. V was cut by 0 bases and J by 0 bases, with 13 bases left in between. Germline CDR1 SGHRS, CDR2 YFSETQ. This chain's CDR3 is CASSLASPANSYEQYF. DNA of the CDR3: TGCGCCAGCAGCTTGGCCTCCCCCGCGAACTCCTACGAGCAGTACTTC.

The chain couples TRBV4-1 to TRBJ1-1, with D hard to call. Germline assignment: CDR1 MGHRA and CDR2 YSYEKL. V gave up 0 bases and J gave up 10 bases, with 12 bases separating them. The CDR3 extends over 13 amino acids. The CDR3 region has the DNA TGCGCCAGCAGCCAAGAGCGCGGGCTGGGAGCTTTCTTT. Translating it yields CASSQERGLGAFF.

The CDR3 is CASSLGAGEYYGYTF. DNA for the CDR3: TGTGCCAGCAGCTTAGGGGCAGGGGAATACTATGGCTACACCTTC. The chain joins TRBV7-6 to TRBJ1-2, with D possibly TRBD1 on 6 matching bases. Germline V gene data show CDR1 as SGHVS and CDR2 as FNYEAQ. Deletions cut 1 base from V and 3 bases from J, with 12 bases between. CDR3 length equals 15 residues.

This clone was recorded a few times. This chain connects TRBV19 to TRBJ1-2, with D tentatively TRBD1 (6 bases). Germline V gene sequence: CDR1 LNHDA, CDR2 SQIVND (reference sequence). The CDR3 length is 17 residues. The ends were cut back, 6 bases at V and 6 bases at J, with 26 bases in the middle. DNA of the CDR3: TGTGCCAGTAGCCGAACCCTGAGGGGGACCTATACGGATGGCTACACCTTC. It translates to CASSRTLRGTYTDGYTF.

This rearrangement joins TRBV2 to TRBJ2-5; tentative D call: TRBD1 (5 bases). The CDR3 is 12 residues long. Trimming cost V 4 bases and J 5 bases, with 8 bases left between them. From germline, CDR1 is SNHLY and CDR2 FYNNEI. The CDR3 DNA reads TGTGCCAGCAGTGGGGGCCGGGAGACCCAGTACTTC. As protein: CASSGGRETQYF.

This clone appeared a single time. This chain joins TRBV27 and TRBJ2-5; TRBD2 agrees at 11 bases. Germline V gives CDR1 MNHEY, CDR2 SMNVEV (reference sequence). V was clipped by 8 bases and J by 2 bases; unmatched bases: 4. This CDR3 region has 14 residues. The CDR3 DNA follows: TGTGCCAGCCGAATAGCGGGAGGGCAAGAGACCCAGTACTTC. This gives the protein CASRIAGGQETQYF.

The chain employs TRBV2 and TRBJ2-3; the match to TRBD1 covers 8 bases. This CDR3 has 17 residues. Losses at the gene ends were 3 bases for V and 5 bases for J; bases not matched to a gene: 13. Germline values: CDR1 SNHLY, CDR2 FYNNEI. The CDR3 region is CASSDLDQGALQDTQYF. DNA of the CDR3: TGTGCCAGCAGTGACCTGGATCAGGGGGCGCTTCAAGATACGCAGTATTTT.

This chain connects TRBV4-1 to TRBJ2-1; 13 bases are shared with TRBD2. Unmatched junction bases numbered 9, after V lost 4 bases and J lost 9 bases. Germline V gene data show CDR1 as MGHRA and CDR2 as YSYEKL. The CDR3 totals 16 residues. CDR3: CASSRPQLAGGIEQFF. In DNA, the CDR3 is TGCGCCAGCAGCCGGCCGCAACTAGCGGGAGGGATTGAGCAGTTCTTC.

The chain links TRBV2 to TRBJ1-2, with D unclear. CDR1 SNHLY and CDR2 FYNNEI come from the germline V gene. This CDR3 spans 11 amino acids. V shed 2 bases and J shed 9 bases, with 7 bases lying between them. In DNA form, the CDR3 reads TGTGCCAGCAGTGAATTTGGCCGCTACACCTTC. Its translation: CASSEFGRYTF.

V and J are TRBV5-1 and TRBJ2-5; D is perhaps TRBD2 (6 bases). The CDR3 totals 18 residues. Germline V gene data show CDR1 as SGHRS and CDR2 as YFSETQ. V gave up 0 bases and J gave up 0 bases, with 18 bases separating them. CDR3 nucleotide sequence: TGCGCCAGCAGCTTGGGCGGGGTTTCTACGGGATACCAAGAGACCCAGTACTTC. Its translation is CASSLGGVSTGYQETQYF.

The rearrangement links TRBV4-1 to TRBJ1-4; D possibly corresponds to TRBD1 (5 bases). Trimming removed 1 base at V and 5 bases at J, with 11 bases between. CDR1 is MGHRA, CDR2 YSYEKL, per germline. This CDR3 contains 15 residues. Here the CDR3 reads CASSQVQGPNEKLFF. Written as DNA, the CDR3 is TGCGCCAGCAGCCAAGTCCAGGGTCCCAATGAAAAACTGTTTTTT.

The chain joins TRBV4-1 to TRBJ1-6; 8 nucleotides match TRBD1. The CDR3 consists of 16 residues. Germline assignment: CDR1 MGHRA and CDR2 YSYEKL. After removal of 2 bases from V and 10 bases from J, the junction contained 10 bases not matched to a gene. DNA of the CDR3: TGCGCCAGCAGCCAACCAAGGACAGGGTCAAAGTCACCCCTCCACTTT. It translates to CASSQPRTGSKSPLHF.

The V and J genes are TRBV25-1 and TRBJ2-4; no reliable D call. From germline, CDR1 is MGHDK and CDR2 SYGVNS. This CDR3 is built from 13 residues. V lost 2 bases to trimming and J lost 3 bases, with 5 bases between them. The CDR3 protein is CASSEGVKNIQYF. CDR3 nucleotides: TGTGCCAGCAGTGAAGGAGTCAAAAACATTCAGTACTTC.

The chain joins TRBV6-5 to TRBJ2-7; 7 nucleotides align to TRBD1. Germline V gene sequence: CDR1 MNHEY, CDR2 SVGAGI. V lost 2 bases and J lost 8; bases outside the gene matches: 15. The CDR3 is made up of 16 amino acids. The CDR3 DNA reads as TGTGCCAGCAGTTACCGACCACCGTTCGGACAGGAAAAGCAGTACTTC. Amino acid sequence: CASSYRPPFGQEKQYF.

The chain carries TRBV9 and TRBJ2-7, with TRBD1 matching 7 bases. CDR3 length equals 20 residues. V was pared by 3 bases and J by 4 bases, with 25 bases of the junction left unmatched. Germline loops: CDR1 SGDLS, CDR2 YYNGEE. The CDR3 nucleotides read TGTGCCAGCAGCGAATTATTAAAAGGTAGAGGACAGGTAACAGGGTACGAGCAGTACTTC. Protein product: CASSELLKGRGQVTGYEQYF.

The V and J genes are TRBV5-1 and TRBJ1-5, with a weak D call TRBD1 (5 bases). Per germline, CDR1 SGHRS and CDR2 YFSETQ. The CDR3 runs 14 residues. Trimming cost V 3 bases and J 7 bases, with 14 bases left between them. The CDR3 nucleotides are TGCGCCAGCAGCTGGGGGGATGGTGGCCAGCCCCAGCATTTT. Residues: CASSWGDGGQPQHF.

The CDR3 sequence: CAWSFQGNQPQHF. The DNA of the CDR3 is TGTGCCTGGAGTTTTCAGGGTAATCAGCCCCAGCATTTT. The rearrangement uses TRBV30 and TRBJ1-5; perhaps TRBD1 as D (5 bases). CDR1 is GTSNPN, CDR2 SVGIG, per germline (reference sequence). This CDR3 is built from 13 residues. With 2 bases removed from V and 4 bases from J, the gap between germline ends came to 9 bases.

The gene calls are TRBV6-5 and TRBJ2-2; D unresolved. Germline assignment: CDR1 MNHEY and CDR2 SVGAGI. The CDR3 spans 14 residues. Trimming removed 5 bases from V and 1 base from J, with 8 bases in between. CDR3 sequence reads: CASSKPGNTGELFF. The CDR3 bases are TGTGCCAGCAGTAAGCCGGGGAACACCGGGGAGCTGTTTTTT.